Each of the 18 T cell receptor beta chains below was sequenced from the same sample in a study of blood T cell repertoires in COVID-19. Using immunoSEQ multiplex PCR, the repertoire was profiled, and TCRdb retains in-frame clones only, with some absent. Here the sample spans around 250,000 clones, roughly 86% being singletons. The sequenced sample was peripheral blood. Source of these receptors: a woman aged 55-70 years who had recovered from COVID-19.

The chain couples TRBV24-1 to TRBJ1-5; 11 nucleotides match TRBD1. With 4 bases clipped from V and 6 bases from J, the junction kept 4 bases outside the gene matches. This CDR3 comprises 15 residues. Germline assignment: CDR1 KGHDR and CDR2 SFDVKD. This CDR3 is CATSEKGQGGQPQHF. The CDR3 DNA follows: TGTGCCACCAGTGAAAAGGGACAGGGGGGTCAGCCCCAGCATTTT.

The chain links TRBV5-8 to TRBJ2-5, with a tentative D call TRBD2 (7 bases). Looked up from germline, CDR1 is SGHTS and CDR2 is YDEGEE. V lost 2 bases to trimming and J lost 2 bases, with 10 bases between them. This CDR3 has 14 residues. The CDR3 is CASSLQGGQETQYF. CDR3 nucleotide sequence: TGTGCCAGCAGCTTACAGGGAGGGCAAGAGACCCAGTACTTC.

This clone was seen a few times. CDR3 region: CASSLGGVPQETQYF. The CDR3 nucleotides read TGCGCCAGCAGCTTGGGCGGGGTACCCCAAGAGACCCAGTACTTC. This chain connects TRBV5-1 to TRBJ2-5, with D tentatively TRBD2 (6 bases). This CDR3 has 15 amino acids. Trimming removed 0 bases at V and 1 base at J, with 10 bases between. Per the germline V gene, CDR1 is SGHRS and CDR2 is YFSETQ. The whole variable domain, remainder taken from reference TRBV5-1 and TRBJ2-5, is KAGVTQTPRYLIKTRGQQVTLSCSPISGHRSVSWYQQTPGQGLQFLFEYFSETQRNKGNFPGRFSGRQFSNSRSEMNVSTLELGDSALYLCASSLGGVPQETQYFGPGTRLLVL.

This chain uses TRBV24-1 with TRBJ1-1; TRBD1 is a possible D gene (6 bases). Deletions cut 3 bases from V and 8 bases from J, with 18 bases between. The CDR3 consists of 15 residues. Germline loops: CDR1 KGHDR, CDR2 SFDVKD. DNA of the CDR3: TGTGCCACCAGTGATCCACGCCAGGGGCAAAAAGAAGCTTTCTTT. It encodes CATSDPRQGQKEAFF.

The chain recombines TRBV28 with TRBJ2-5, with a weak D call TRBD1 (5 bases). CDR1 and CDR2 from the germline V gene are MDHEN and SYDVKM. The CDR3 covers 15 residues. V was clipped by 7 bases and J by 5 bases, with 20 bases between them. CDR3 in amino acids: CASKGSPGGWETQYF. CDR3 bases: TGTGCCAGCAAGGGGTCTCCAGGTGGGTGGGAGACCCAGTACTTC.

The CDR3 DNA reads TGTGCCAGCAGCTTTGGGCTAGCGGGGGAGCAGTTCTTC. It yields the protein CASSFGLAGEQFF. The V and J genes are TRBV7-2 and TRBJ2-1; 9 bases match TRBD2. J gave up 10 bases and V 3 bases, and 4 bases lay outside the gene matches. The CDR3 covers 13 residues. Germline CDR1 reads SGHTA; CDR2 reads FQGNSA.

This sequence joins TRBV2 and TRBJ2-2; 9 positions match TRBD2. The V segment lost 3 bases and the J segment 5 bases; nucleotides outside the gene matches: 4. The CDR3 is made up of 15 amino acids. Germline-derived CDR1 and CDR2 are SNHLY and FYNNEI. CDR3 sequence: CASSELAGPTGELFF. The DNA of the CDR3 is TGTGCCAGCAGTGAGCTAGCGGGACCTACCGGGGAGCTGTTTTTT. The whole variable domain, filled in from reference TRBV2 and TRBJ2-2, reads EPEVTQTPSHQVTQMGQEVILRCVPISNHLYFYWYRQILGQKVEFLVSFYNNEISEKSEIFDDQFSVERPDGSNFTLKIRSTKLEDSAMYFCASSELAGPTGELFFGEGSRLTVL.

The chain links TRBV27 to TRBJ1-6; 9 bases match TRBD1. This CDR3 has 18 residues. Germline assignment: CDR1 MNHEY and CDR2 SMNVEV (reference sequence). V lost 6 bases and J lost 7; bases outside the gene matches: 16. CDR3 nucleotides: TGTGCCAGCAGCCGAAATTACCGTCGGACAGGGGAGAATTCACCCCTCCACTTT. Amino acids: CASSRNYRRTGENSPLHF.

The chain carries TRBV6-4 and TRBJ2-2, with unresolved D. Germline V gene lookup returns CDR1 MRHNA and CDR2 SNTAGT. V was clipped by 6 bases and J by 0 bases, with 8 bases between them. The CDR3 is made up of 14 amino acids. As DNA, the CDR3 is TGTGCCAGCAGACAGATAACGAACACCGGGGAGCTGTTTTTT. This gives the protein CASRQITNTGELFF.

The chain links TRBV5-1 to TRBJ1-2, with a tentative D call TRBD1 (6 bases). The CDR3 spans 15 residues. V lost 5 bases to trimming and J lost 0 bases, with 14 bases between them. From germline, CDR1 is SGHRS and CDR2 YFSETQ. CDR3 amino acids: CASRPPGQTNYGYTF. For the CDR3, the DNA is TGCGCCAGCAGGCCCCCGGGACAAACTAACTATGGCTACACCTTC.

The rearrangement links TRBV18 to TRBJ1-1; tentative D call: TRBD1 (5 bases). Germline CDR1 reads KGHSH; CDR2 reads LQKENI. With 4 bases removed from V and 1 base from J, the gap between germline ends came to 13 bases. CDR3 length: 15 residues. CDR3 nucleotide sequence: TGTGCCAGCTCACGGATACAGGACCCGAACACTGAAGCTTTCTTT. Translating gives CASSRIQDPNTEAFF.

V and J are TRBV19 and TRBJ2-2; TRBD1 matches 8 bases. J gave up 5 bases and V 9 bases, and 14 bases lay outside the gene matches. The germline V gene has CDR1 LNHDA and CDR2 SQIVND (reference sequence). The CDR3 length is 16 residues. This chain's CDR3 is CASRKRGQGNTGELFF. CDR3 sequence (DNA): TGTGCCAGCCGGAAACGAGGACAGGGTAATACCGGGGAGCTGTTTTTT.

This sequence joins TRBV28 and TRBJ2-7, with D possibly TRBD2 on 7 matching bases. CDR1 and CDR2 from the germline V gene are MDHEN and SYDVKM. This CDR3 has 14 residues. V lost 3 bases and J lost 5, with 14 bases in between. The CDR3 is CASSFPQGRDEQYF. The DNA for the CDR3 is TGTGCCAGCAGTTTTCCGCAGGGGAGGGACGAGCAGTACTTC.

The rearrangement links TRBV7-2 to TRBJ2-2, with TRBD1 as a possible D gene (5 bases). Germline V CDR1 and CDR2: SGHTA, FQGNSA. The V and J ends lost 2 bases and 5 bases respectively, with 12 bases between them. CDR3 size: 15 residues. The CDR3 spells CASSLIVGATGELFF. In DNA, the CDR3 is TGTGCCAGCAGCTTAATCGTAGGGGCGACCGGGGAGCTGTTTTTT.

The chain's CDR3 is CASSFPRQGIYGYTF. CDR3 nucleotides: TGTGCCAGCAGTTTTCCCCGGCAGGGAATCTATGGCTACACCTTC. The chain links TRBV28 to TRBJ1-2; D might be TRBD1 (5 bases). The ends were cut back, 3 bases at V and 4 bases at J, with 15 bases in the middle. Germline CDR1 and CDR2: MDHEN and SYDVKM. There are 15 residues in the CDR3.

This clone was found a few times. Other DNA sequences in the sample encode the same CDR3. V and J are TRBV5-1 and TRBJ2-3; perhaps TRBD1 as D (6 bases). The CDR3 spans 13 residues. Trimming pared 1 base from V and 5 bases from J, leaving 8 bases between. Germline V gene data show CDR1 as SGHRS and CDR2 as YFSETQ. The CDR3 protein is CASSLNREDTQYF. The CDR3 nucleotides are TGCGCCAGCAGCTTGAACAGGGAAGATACGCAGTATTTT.

The V call is TRBV3-1 (or the pseudogene TRBV3-2), the J call TRBJ1-6, with unresolved D. V was pared by 1 base and J by 5 bases, with 9 bases between. The germline CDR1 and CDR2 sequences are LGHDT and YNNKEL (reference sequence). This CDR3 comprises 15 residues. CDR3 loop: CASSQVRLDNSPLHF. The CDR3 DNA follows: TGTGCCAGCAGCCAAGTTCGGTTAGATAATTCACCCCTCCACTTT.

The chain links TRBV29-1 to TRBJ2-6; weak D call: TRBD1 (5 bases). Trimming pared 0 bases from V and 4 bases from J, leaving 16 bases between. The germline V gene encodes CDR1 SQVTM and CDR2 ANQGSEA. This CDR3 spans 17 amino acids. CDR3 residues: CSVEDQGPMAGANVLTF. The CDR3 DNA sequence: TGCAGCGTTGAAGACCAGGGTCCGATGGCGGGGGCCAACGTCCTGACTTTC. The variable domain in full, with the rest retrieved from reference TRBV29-1 and TRBJ2-6, is SAVISQKPSRDICQRGTSLTIQCQVDSQVTMMFWYRQQPGQSLTLIATANQGSEATYESGFVIDKFPISRPNLTFSTLTVSNMSPEDSSIYLCSVEDQGPMAGANVLTFGAGSRLTVL.